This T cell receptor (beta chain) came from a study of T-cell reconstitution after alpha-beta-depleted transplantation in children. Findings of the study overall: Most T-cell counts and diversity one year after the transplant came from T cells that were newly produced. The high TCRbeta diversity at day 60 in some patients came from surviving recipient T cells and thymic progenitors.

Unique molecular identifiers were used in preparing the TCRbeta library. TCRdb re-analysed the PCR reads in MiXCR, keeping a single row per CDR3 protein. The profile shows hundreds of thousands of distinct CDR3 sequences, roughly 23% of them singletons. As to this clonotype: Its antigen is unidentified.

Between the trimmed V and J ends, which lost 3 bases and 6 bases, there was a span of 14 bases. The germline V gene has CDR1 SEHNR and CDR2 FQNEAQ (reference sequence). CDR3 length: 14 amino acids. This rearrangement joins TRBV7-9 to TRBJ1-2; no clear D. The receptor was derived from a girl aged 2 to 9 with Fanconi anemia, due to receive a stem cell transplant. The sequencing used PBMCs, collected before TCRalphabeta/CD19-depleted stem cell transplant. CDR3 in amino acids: CASSFLGPDHGYTF. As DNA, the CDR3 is TGTGCCAGCAGCTTCCTAGGGCCCGACCATGGCTACACCTTC.